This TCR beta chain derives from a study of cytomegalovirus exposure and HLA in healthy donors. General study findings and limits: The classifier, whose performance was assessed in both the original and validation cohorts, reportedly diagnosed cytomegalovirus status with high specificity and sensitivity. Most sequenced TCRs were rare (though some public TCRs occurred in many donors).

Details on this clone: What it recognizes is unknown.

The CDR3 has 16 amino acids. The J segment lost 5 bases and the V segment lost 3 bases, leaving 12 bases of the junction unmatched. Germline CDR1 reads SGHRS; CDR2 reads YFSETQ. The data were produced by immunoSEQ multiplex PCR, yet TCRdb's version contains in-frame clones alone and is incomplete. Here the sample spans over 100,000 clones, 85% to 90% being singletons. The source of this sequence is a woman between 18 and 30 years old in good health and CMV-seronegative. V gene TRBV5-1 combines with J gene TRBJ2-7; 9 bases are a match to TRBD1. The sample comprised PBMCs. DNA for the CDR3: TGCGCCAGCAGCTCCTCATTACTCCGGGACAGGGACGAGCAGTACTTC. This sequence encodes CASSSSLLRDRDEQYF.